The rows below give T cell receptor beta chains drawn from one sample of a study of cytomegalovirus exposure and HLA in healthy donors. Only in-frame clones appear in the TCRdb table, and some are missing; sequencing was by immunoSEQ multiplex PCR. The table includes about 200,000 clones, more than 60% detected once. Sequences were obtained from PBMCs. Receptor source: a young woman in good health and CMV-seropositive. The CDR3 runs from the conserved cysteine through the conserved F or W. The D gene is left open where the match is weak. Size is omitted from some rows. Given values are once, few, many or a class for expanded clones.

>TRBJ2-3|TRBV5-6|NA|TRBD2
CASSLVGSSGGPTDTQYF
TGTGCCAGCAGCTTGGTGGGCTCTAGCGGGGGGCCCACAGATACGCAGTATTTT
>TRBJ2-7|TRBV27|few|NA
CASSRPGTSYEQYF
TGTGCCAGCAGTCGTCCCGGGACAAGTTACGAGCAGTACTTC
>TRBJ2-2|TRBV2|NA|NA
CASRGGVNTGELFF
TGTGCCAGCAGGGGGGGAGTTAACACCGGGGAGCTGTTTTTT
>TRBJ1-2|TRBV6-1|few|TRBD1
CASSEDRGPGYGYTF
TGTGCCAGCAGTGAAGACAGGGGGCCTGGCTATGGCTACACCTTC
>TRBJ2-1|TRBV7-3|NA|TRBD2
CASSLTSSGRASEQFF
TGTGCCAGCAGCTTAACGAGTAGCGGGAGGGCCTCTGAGCAGTTCTTC
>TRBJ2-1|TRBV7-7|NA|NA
CASSLGGGTYNEQFF
TGTGCTAGCAGCTTAGGCGGGGGCACCTACAATGAGCAGTTCTTC
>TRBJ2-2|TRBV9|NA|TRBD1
CASSVNLFGGQGNTGELFF
TGTGCCAGCAGCGTAAATCTATTTGGGGGACAGGGGAACACCGGGGAGCTGTTTTTT
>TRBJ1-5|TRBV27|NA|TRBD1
CASRGQGRPNSNQPQHF
TGTGCCAGCAGGGGACAGGGGAGGCCAAATAGCAATCAGCCCCAGCATTTT
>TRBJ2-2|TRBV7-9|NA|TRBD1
CASSPGQGRTGELFF
TGTGCCAGCAGCCCGGGACAGGGGAGAACCGGGGAGCTGTTTTTT
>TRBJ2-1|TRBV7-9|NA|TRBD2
CASIPRWTSGFYNEQFF
TGTGCCAGCATCCCGAGGTGGACTAGCGGGTTTTACAATGAGCAGTTCTTC
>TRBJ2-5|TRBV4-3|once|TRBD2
CASSQERLAGSETQYF
TGCGCCAGCAGCCAAGAAAGGCTAGCGGGATCAGAGACCCAGTACTTC
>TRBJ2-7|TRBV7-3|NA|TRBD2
CASTSRALGLAGATLPYEQYF
TGTGCCAGCACTTCCAGGGCACTTGGACTAGCGGGGGCGACCCTTCCCTACGAGCAGTACTTC
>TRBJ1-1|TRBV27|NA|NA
CASSPHLETLNTEAFF
TGTGCCAGCAGTCCTCACCTAGAGACCTTGAACACTGAAGCTTTCTTT
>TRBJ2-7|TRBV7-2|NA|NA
CASSLDQRALSSYEQYF
TGTGCCAGCAGCTTAGACCAGCGGGCCCTAAGCTCCTACGAGCAGTACTTC
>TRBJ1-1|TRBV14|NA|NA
CASSQDLVLEAFF
TGTGCCAGCAGCCAAGATCTCGTCCTAGAAGCTTTCTTT
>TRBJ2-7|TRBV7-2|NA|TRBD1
CASSHRTGGTYEQYF
TGTGCCAGCAGCCATCGGACAGGTGGCACCTACGAGCAGTACTTC
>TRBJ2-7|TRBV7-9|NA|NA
CASSLVSGTLAYEQYF
TGTGCCAGCAGCTTAGTATCAGGGACACTAGCCTACGAGCAGTACTTC
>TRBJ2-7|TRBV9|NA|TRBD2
CASSAGLASSYEQYF
TGTGCCAGCAGCGCAGGACTAGCGAGCTCCTACGAGCAGTACTTC
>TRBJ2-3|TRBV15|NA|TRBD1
CATSLDRVSTDTQYF
TGTGCCACCAGCTTGGACAGGGTTAGCACAGATACGCAGTATTTT
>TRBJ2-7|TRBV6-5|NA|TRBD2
CASSLGLAGAYEQYF
TGTGCCAGCAGTCTTGGACTAGCGGGGGCCTACGAGCAGTACTTC
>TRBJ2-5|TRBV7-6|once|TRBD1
CASSRQGRLGQETQYF
TGTGCCAGCAGCCGACAGGGGCGCCTGGGACAAGAGACCCAGTACTTC
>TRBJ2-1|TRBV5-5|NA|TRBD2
CASSRMGLAGIGYNEQFF
TGTGCCAGCAGCAGGATGGGTTTAGCGGGGATAGGCTACAATGAGCAGTTCTTC
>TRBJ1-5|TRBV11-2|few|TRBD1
CASSFNGTGWICSNQPQHF
TGTGCCAGCAGCTTTAATGGGACAGGGTGGATTTGTAGCAATCAGCCCCAGCATTTT
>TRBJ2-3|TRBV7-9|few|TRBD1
CASSLGRRTGSSTDTQYF
TGTGCCAGCAGCTTAGGACGACGGACAGGCTCTAGCACAGATACGCAGTATTTT
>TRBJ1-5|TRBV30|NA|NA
CAWSSQGIQPQHF
TGTGCCTGGAGTTCACAGGGTATCCAGCCCCAGCATTTT
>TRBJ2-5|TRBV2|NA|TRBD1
CAREIGQVGTQYF
TGTGCCAGAGAGATAGGACAGGTTGGGACCCAGTACTTC